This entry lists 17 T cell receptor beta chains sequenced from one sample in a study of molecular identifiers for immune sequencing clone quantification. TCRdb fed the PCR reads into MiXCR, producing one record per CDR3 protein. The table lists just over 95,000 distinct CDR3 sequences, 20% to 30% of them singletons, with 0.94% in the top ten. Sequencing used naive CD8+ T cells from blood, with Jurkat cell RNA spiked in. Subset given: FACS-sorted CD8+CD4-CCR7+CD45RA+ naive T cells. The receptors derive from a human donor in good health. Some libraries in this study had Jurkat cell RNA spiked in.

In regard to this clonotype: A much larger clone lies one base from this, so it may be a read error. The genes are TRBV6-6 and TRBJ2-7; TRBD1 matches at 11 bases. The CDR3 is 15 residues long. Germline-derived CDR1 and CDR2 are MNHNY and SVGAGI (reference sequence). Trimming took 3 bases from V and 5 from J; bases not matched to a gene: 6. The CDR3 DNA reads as TGTGCCAGCAGTTATCAAGGACAGGGGGCCCACGAGCAGTACTTC. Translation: CASSYQGQGAHEQYF.

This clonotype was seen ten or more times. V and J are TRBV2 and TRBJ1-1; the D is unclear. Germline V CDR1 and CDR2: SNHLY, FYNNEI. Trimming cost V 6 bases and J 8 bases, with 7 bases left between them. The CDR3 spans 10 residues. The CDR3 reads CASRRVEAFF. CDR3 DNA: TGTGCCAGCAGGCGGGTCGAAGCTTTCTTT.

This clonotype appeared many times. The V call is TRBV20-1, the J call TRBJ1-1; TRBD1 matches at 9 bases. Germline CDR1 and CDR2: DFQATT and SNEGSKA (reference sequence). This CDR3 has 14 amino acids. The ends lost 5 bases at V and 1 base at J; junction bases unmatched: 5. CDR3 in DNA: TGCAGTGCTGGGGGACAGGGTTCGAACACTGAAGCTTTCTTT. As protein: CSAGGQGSNTEAFF.

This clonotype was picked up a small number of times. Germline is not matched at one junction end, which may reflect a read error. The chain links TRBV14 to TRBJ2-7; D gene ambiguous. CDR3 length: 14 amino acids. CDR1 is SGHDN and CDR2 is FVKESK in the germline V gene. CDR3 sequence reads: CASSQDLTAYGQYF. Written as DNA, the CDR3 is TGTGCCAGCAGCCAAGATCTGACTGCCTACGGGCAGTACTTC.

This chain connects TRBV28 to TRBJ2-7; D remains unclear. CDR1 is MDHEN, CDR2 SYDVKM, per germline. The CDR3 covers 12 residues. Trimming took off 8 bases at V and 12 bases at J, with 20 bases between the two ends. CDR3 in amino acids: CASGQGPSARYF. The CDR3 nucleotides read TGTGCCAGCGGTCAAGGGCCCTCCGCGCGGTACTTC. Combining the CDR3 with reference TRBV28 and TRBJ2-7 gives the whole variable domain DVKVTQSSRYLVKRTGEKVFLECVQDMDHENMFWYRQDPGLGLRLIYFSYDVKMKEKGDIPEGYSVSREKKERFSLILESASTNQTSMYLCASGQGPSARYFGPGTRLTVT.

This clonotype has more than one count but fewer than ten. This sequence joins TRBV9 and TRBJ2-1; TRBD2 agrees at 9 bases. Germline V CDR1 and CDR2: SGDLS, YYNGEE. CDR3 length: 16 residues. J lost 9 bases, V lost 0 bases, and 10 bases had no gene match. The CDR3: CASSVVGGGARSEQFF. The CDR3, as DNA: TGTGCCAGCAGCGTAGTGGGCGGGGGGGCCCGGAGTGAGCAGTTCTTC.

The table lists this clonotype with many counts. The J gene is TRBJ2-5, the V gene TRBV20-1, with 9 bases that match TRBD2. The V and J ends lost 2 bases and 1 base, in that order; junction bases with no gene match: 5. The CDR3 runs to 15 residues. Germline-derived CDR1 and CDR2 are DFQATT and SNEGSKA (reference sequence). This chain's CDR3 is CSARFRGGAQETQYF. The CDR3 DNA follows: TGCAGTGCTAGATTTCGCGGGGGGGCCCAAGAGACCCAGTACTTC.

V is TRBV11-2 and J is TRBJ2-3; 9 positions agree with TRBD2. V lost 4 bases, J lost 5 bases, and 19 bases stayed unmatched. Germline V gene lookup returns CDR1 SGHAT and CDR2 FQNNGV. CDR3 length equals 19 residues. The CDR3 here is CASSSGRGWREGNGDTQYF. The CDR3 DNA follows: TGTGCCAGCAGCTCCGGCAGGGGGTGGCGGGAGGGGAATGGAGATACGCAGTATTTT.

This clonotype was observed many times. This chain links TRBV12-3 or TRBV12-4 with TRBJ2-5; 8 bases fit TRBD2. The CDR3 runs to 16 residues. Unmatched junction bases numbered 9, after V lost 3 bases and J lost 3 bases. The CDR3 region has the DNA TGTGCCAGCAGTTTCCCAGGCGGTAGCGGGGAAGAGACCCAGTACTTC. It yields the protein CASSFPGGSGEETQYF.

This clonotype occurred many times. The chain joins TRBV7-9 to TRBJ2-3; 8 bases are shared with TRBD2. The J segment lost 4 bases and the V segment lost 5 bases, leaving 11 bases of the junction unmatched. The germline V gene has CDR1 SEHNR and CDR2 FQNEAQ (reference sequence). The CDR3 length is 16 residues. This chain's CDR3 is CASSPTVLAAPDTQYF. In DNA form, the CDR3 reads TGTGCCAGCAGCCCCACTGTACTAGCGGCCCCAGATACGCAGTATTTT.

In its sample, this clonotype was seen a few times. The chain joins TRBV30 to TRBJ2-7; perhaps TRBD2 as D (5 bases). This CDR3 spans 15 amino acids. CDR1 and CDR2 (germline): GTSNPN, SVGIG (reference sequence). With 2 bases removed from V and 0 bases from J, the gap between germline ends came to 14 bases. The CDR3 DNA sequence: TGTGCCTGGAGTCCCCCGGGGATGATCTCCTACGAGCAGTACTTC. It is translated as CAWSPPGMISYEQYF.

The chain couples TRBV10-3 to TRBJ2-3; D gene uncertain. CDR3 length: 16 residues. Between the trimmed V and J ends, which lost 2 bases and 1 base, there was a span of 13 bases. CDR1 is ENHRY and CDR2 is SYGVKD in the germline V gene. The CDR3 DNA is TGTGCCATCAGTGAGAAGGCGGCTACGCGCACAGATACGCAGTATTTT. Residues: CAISEKAATRTDTQYF.

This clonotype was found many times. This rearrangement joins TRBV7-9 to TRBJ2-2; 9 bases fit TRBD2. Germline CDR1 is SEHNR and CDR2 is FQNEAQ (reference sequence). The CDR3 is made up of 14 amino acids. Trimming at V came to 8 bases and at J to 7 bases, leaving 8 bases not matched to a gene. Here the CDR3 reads CASGLAGIGGELFF. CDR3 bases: TGTGCCAGCGGGCTAGCGGGAATTGGCGGGGAGCTGTTTTTT.

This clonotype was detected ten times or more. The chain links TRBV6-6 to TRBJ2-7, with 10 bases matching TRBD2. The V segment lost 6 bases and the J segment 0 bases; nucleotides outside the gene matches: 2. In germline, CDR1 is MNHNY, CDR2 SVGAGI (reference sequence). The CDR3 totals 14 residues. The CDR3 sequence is CASRGTSASYEQYF. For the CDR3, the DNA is TGTGCCAGCAGAGGGACTAGCGCCTCCTACGAGCAGTACTTC.

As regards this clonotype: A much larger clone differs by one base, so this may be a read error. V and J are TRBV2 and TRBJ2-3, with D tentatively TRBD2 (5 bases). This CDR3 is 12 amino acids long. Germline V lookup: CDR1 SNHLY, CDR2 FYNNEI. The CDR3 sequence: CASPGSTDTQCF. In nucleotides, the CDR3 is TGTGCCAGTCCGGGGTCCACAGATACGCAGTGTTTT.

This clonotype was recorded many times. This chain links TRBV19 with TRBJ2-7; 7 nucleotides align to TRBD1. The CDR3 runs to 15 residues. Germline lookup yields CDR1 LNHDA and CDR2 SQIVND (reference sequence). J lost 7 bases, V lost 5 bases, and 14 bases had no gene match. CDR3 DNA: TGTGCCAGTAGTTTACCGGGACAGTCGAAGAGGGAGCAGTACTTC. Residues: CASSLPGQSKREQYF.

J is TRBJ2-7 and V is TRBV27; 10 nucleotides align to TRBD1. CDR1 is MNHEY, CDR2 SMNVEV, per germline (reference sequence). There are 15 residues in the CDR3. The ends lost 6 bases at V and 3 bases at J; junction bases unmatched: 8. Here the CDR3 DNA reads TGTGCCAGCAGATACGGACAGGGGGTATTCTACGAGCAGTACTTC. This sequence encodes CASRYGQGVFYEQYF.